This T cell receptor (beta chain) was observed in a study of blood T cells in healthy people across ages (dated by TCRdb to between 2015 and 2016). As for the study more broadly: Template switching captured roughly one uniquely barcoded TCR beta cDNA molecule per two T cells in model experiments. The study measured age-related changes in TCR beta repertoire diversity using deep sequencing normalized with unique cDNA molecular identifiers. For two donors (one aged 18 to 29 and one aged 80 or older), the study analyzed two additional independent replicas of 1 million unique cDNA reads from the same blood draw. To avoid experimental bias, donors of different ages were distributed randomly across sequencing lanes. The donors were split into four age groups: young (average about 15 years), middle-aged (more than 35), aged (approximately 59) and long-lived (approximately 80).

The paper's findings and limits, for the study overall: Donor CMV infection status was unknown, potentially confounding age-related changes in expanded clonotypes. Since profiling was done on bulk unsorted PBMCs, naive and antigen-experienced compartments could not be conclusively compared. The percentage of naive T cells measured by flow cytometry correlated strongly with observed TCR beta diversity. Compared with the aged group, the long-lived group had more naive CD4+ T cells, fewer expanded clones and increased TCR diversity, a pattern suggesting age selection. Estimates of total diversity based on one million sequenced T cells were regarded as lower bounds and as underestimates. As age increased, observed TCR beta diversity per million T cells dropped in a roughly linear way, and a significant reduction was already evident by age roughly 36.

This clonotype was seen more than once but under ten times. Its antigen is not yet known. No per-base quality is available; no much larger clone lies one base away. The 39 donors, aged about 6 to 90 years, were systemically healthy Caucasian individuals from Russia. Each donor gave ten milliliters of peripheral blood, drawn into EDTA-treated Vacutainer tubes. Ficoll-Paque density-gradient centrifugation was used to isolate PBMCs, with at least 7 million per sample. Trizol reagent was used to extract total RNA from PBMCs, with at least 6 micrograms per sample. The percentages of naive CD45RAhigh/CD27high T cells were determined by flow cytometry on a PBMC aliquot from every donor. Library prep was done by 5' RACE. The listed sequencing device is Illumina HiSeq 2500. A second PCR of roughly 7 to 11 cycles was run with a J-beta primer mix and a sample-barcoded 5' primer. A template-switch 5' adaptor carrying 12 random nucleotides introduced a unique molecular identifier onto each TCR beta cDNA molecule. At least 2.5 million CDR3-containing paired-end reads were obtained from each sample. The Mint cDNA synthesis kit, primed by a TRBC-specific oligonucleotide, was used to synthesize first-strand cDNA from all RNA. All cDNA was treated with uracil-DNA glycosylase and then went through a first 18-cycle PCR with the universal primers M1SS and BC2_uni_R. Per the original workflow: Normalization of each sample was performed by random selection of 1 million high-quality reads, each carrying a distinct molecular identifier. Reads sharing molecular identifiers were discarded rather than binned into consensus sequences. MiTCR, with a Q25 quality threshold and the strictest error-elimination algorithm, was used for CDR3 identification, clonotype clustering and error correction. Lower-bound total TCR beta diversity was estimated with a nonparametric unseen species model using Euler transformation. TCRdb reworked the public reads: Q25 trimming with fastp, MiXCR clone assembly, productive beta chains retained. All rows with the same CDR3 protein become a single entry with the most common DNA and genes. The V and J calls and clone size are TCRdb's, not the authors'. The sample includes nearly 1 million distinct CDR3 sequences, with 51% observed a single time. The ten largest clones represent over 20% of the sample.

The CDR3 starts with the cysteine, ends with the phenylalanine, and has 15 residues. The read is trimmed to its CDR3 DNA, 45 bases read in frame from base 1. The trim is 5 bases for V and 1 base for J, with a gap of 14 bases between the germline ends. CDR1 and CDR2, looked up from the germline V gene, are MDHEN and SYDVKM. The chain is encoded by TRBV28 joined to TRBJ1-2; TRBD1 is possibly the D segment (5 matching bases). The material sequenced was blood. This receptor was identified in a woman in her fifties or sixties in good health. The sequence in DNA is TGTGCCAGCAGTATGACATCGGGACTTAACTATGGCTACACCTTC. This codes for CASSMTSGLNYGYTF.